The 30 T cell receptor beta chains presented below share a single source sample, sequenced in a study of cytomegalovirus exposure and HLA in healthy donors (dated by TCRdb to between 2016 and 2019). Library preparation used the immunoSEQ multiplex PCR assay. A mixture of 60 forward primers for TCR Vbeta segments and 13 reverse primers for TCR Jbeta segments was used in the multiplex PCR. The clones in this table, taken by TCRdb from immuneACCESS, are in-frame only. Not every clone is retained; where verified, under half of the shortfall comes from an unresolved V gene, and the cause of the rest is unknown. Here the sample has about 140,000 clones; roughly 78% occur a single time. Approximately 2.3% of the sample belongs to the ten largest clones. Sample: PBMCs. The receptors derive from a man aged 25 to 45 in good health and CMV-seronegative.

V gene TRBV7-8 combines with J gene TRBJ1-5, with 9 bases aligning to TRBD1. The CDR3 totals 15 residues. In germline, CDR1 is SGHVS, CDR2 FQNEAQ. Losses at the gene ends were 5 bases for V and 4 bases for J; bases not matched to a gene: 6. CDR3 loop: CASSRTGVGNQPQHF. CDR3 in DNA: TGTGCCAGCAGCCGGACAGGGGTAGGAAATCAGCCCCAGCATTTT. The entire variable domain, with the rest obtained from reference TRBV7-8 and TRBJ1-5, is as follows: GAGVSQSPRYKVAKRGQDVALRCDPISGHVSLFWYQQALGQGPEFLTYFQNEAQLDKSGLPSDRFFAERPEGSVSTLKIQRTQQEDSAVYLCASSRTGVGNQPQHFGDGTRLSIL.

The rearrangement joins TRBV28 to TRBJ2-7; TRBD1 might be the D (6 bases). This CDR3 has 15 residues. CDR1 is MDHEN, CDR2 SYDVKM, per germline. V was trimmed by 4 bases and J by 4 bases, leaving 17 bases between them. DNA of the CDR3: TGTGCCAGCAGTTCCACCGACAGGCCTCTGTACGAGCAGTACTTC. Amino acid sequence: CASSSTDRPLYEQYF.

This clone appeared a single time. V is TRBV5-1 and J is TRBJ2-1, with D tentatively TRBD1 (6 bases). This CDR3 has 15 amino acids. Deletions cut 5 bases from V and 4 bases from J, with 16 bases between. Germline CDR1 and CDR2: SGHRS and YFSETQ. The CDR3 DNA follows: TGCGCCAGCAGTTACCAGGGGTCTGATTACAATGAGCAGTTCTTC. Protein: CASSYQGSDYNEQFF. The whole variable domain, filled in from reference TRBV5-1 and TRBJ2-1, reads KAGVTQTPRYLIKTRGQQVTLSCSPISGHRSVSWYQQTPGQGLQFLFEYFSETQRNKGNFPGRFSGRQFSNSRSEMNVSTLELGDSALYLCASSYQGSDYNEQFFGPGTRLTVL.

This rearrangement joins TRBV19 to TRBJ2-2; D might be TRBD1 (7 bases). V was trimmed by 7 bases and J by 2 bases, leaving 14 bases between them. Germline-derived CDR1 and CDR2 are LNHDA and SQIVND (reference sequence). The CDR3 length is 15 residues. The CDR3 spells CASTKQGTNTGELFF. The CDR3 nucleotides read TGTGCCAGTACCAAACAGGGGACTAACACCGGGGAGCTGTTTTTT.

This sequence joins TRBV4-1 and TRBJ2-5; 7 positions match TRBD1. Near its end, the DNA agrees better with TRBJ2-7, so the J call may be wrong. The CDR3 covers 15 residues. From germline, CDR1 is MGHRA and CDR2 YSYEKL. In DNA, the CDR3 is TGCGCCAGCAGCCATCCACAGGGGCAACGGGTCGAGCAGTACTTC. Protein sequence: CASSHPQGQRVEQYF.

The rearrangement links TRBV5-1 to TRBJ2-2, with no clear D. Trimming removed 10 bases at V and 2 bases at J, with 9 bases between. This CDR3 spans 12 amino acids. Germline V CDR1 and CDR2: SGHRS, YFSETQ. CDR3 nucleotide sequence: TGCGCCGTTGTACTAAACACCGGGGAGCTGTTTTTT. Amino acid sequence: CAVVLNTGELFF.

In its sample, this clone is medium-sized (0.01 to 0.1%). The chain employs TRBV4-2 and TRBJ2-5, with 16 bases fitting TRBD2. J lost 5 bases, V lost 0 bases, and 3 bases had no gene match. The CDR3 extends over 17 amino acids. CDR1 and CDR2 from the germline V gene are LGHNA and YNFKEQ. The CDR3 bases are TGTGCCAGCAGCCAAGATGGGACTAGCGGGGGGGCCGAGACCCAGTACTTC. It encodes CASSQDGTSGGAETQYF.

This chain links TRBV6-1 with TRBJ2-1; no clear D. The CDR3 is made up of 15 amino acids. Germline V gene sequence: CDR1 MNHNS, CDR2 SASEGT. V was shortened by 1 base and J by 0 bases, with 7 bases between the two germline ends. The CDR3 DNA follows: TGTGCCAGCAGTGAAGACTTTTACTCCTACAATGAGCAGTTCTTC. It codes for CASSEDFYSYNEQFF.

The rearrangement joins TRBV29-1 to TRBJ2-7, with 7 bases that match TRBD1. CDR3 length equals 13 residues. The trim removed 4 bases at V and 4 bases at J, leaving 7 bases unmatched. Germline V gives CDR1 SQVTM, CDR2 ANQGSEA. The CDR3 here is CSVGTGFRYEQYF. In nucleotides, the CDR3 is TGCAGCGTTGGGACAGGTTTTAGGTACGAGCAGTACTTC.

This clone was seen once. This chain joins TRBV5-1 and TRBJ2-1; TRBD1 aligns across 8 bases. Trimming removed 2 bases from V and 6 bases from J; junction bases left unmatched: 7. The CDR3 length is 15 residues. Per the germline V gene, CDR1 is SGHRS and CDR2 is YFSETQ. CDR3 amino acids: CASSFTGGKGNEQFF. CDR3 DNA: TGCGCCAGCAGCTTTACAGGGGGGAAAGGCAATGAGCAGTTCTTC.

CDR3 in amino acids: CASSTGQGNTEAFF. DNA of the CDR3: TGTGCCAGCAGTACCGGACAGGGGAACACTGAAGCTTTCTTT. The J gene is TRBJ1-1, the V gene TRBV11-3; 8 bases line up with TRBD1. The CDR3 contains 14 residues. The germline V gene encodes CDR1 SGHNT and CDR2 YENEEA. V trimming: 6 bases; J trimming: 1 base; junction bases outside the gene matches: 4. Filled out from reference TRBV11-3 and TRBJ1-1, the complete variable domain reads EAGVVQSPRYKIIEKKQPVAFWCNPISGHNTLYWYLQNLGQGPELLIRYENEEAVDDSQLPKDRFSAERLKGVDSTLKIQPAELGDSAVYLCASSTGQGNTEAFFGQGTRLTVV.

This clone has a single count. The J gene is TRBJ2-3, the V gene TRBV10-3; 10 positions agree with TRBD2. CDR3 length equals 15 residues. Germline V gene sequence: CDR1 ENHRY, CDR2 SYGVKD. The V gene end was trimmed by 9 bases and the J gene end by 0 bases; junction bases not matched to a gene: 6. Here the CDR3 reads CAIGLADTSTDTQYF. In nucleotides, the CDR3 is TGTGCCATAGGACTAGCGGATACTAGCACAGATACGCAGTATTTT.

The genes are TRBV9 and TRBJ1-3; D ambiguous. The V gene's germline CDR1 is SGDLS and CDR2 YYNGEE. V lost 0 bases, J lost 0 bases, and 7 bases lay in between. CDR3 length: 15 amino acids. As DNA, the CDR3 is TGTGCCAGCAGCGTAGGCGGAAGCTCTGGAAACACCATATATTTT. Translated: CASSVGGSSGNTIYF.

The chain employs TRBV19 and TRBJ1-1; maybe TRBD1 (6 bases). Germline CDR1 is LNHDA and CDR2 is SQIVND (reference sequence). With 5 bases removed from V and 1 base from J, the gap between germline ends came to 11 bases. The CDR3 is 14 amino acids. CDR3 nucleotides: TGTGCCAGTAGTTCGGGACAACCGAACACTGAAGCTTTCTTT. This translates into CASSSGQPNTEAFF.

The V call is TRBV9, the J call TRBJ2-1; D perhaps matches TRBD2 (6 bases). V was pared by 6 bases and J by 3 bases, with 25 bases between. Germline V gene sequence: CDR1 SGDLS, CDR2 YYNGEE. The CDR3 runs 18 residues. The CDR3 nucleotides are TGTGCCAGCACCCCGAGGGCGGGAATGTCCGATGGCTACAATGAGCAGTTCTTC. This sequence encodes CASTPRAGMSDGYNEQFF.

This clone was observed once. V is TRBV15 and J is TRBJ1-3; 9 bases fit TRBD1. The germline CDR1 and CDR2 sequences are LNHNV and YYDKDF (reference sequence). After removal of 1 base from V and 5 bases from J, the junction contained 6 bases not matched to a gene. The CDR3 spans 16 residues. CDR3 sequence reads: CATSRATGTGRNTIYF. For the CDR3, the DNA is TGTGCCACCAGCAGAGCCACCGGGACAGGGCGAAACACCATATATTTT.

The CDR3 region has the DNA TGTGCCAGCAGTCCACGGACGGACTTGCCAGATACGCAGTATTTT. The encoded protein is CASSPRTDLPDTQYF. The rearrangement uses TRBV27 and TRBJ2-3; TRBD2 might be the D (5 bases). Germline loops: CDR1 MNHEY, CDR2 SMNVEV (reference sequence). Trimming pared 5 bases from V and 4 bases from J, leaving 16 bases between. The CDR3 is 15 amino acids.

V is TRBV13 and J is TRBJ2-1; TRBD2 matches 10 bases. This CDR3 contains 18 residues. Unmatched junction bases numbered 14, after V lost 5 bases and J lost 4 bases. From germline, CDR1 is PRHDT and CDR2 FYEKMQ (reference sequence). This CDR3 is CASSPREGLAGVYNEQFF. DNA for the CDR3: TGTGCCAGCAGCCCACGGGAAGGGCTAGCGGGAGTATACAATGAGCAGTTCTTC.

V gene TRBV18 combines with J gene TRBJ2-7; a weak D match, TRBD1 (5 bases). Germline CDR1 KGHSH, CDR2 LQKENI. The germline V and J ends were trimmed by 1 base and 7 bases, with 11 bases remaining between them. CDR3 length: 13 residues. DNA for the CDR3: TGTGCCAGCTCACCACAGGGGCATGGGGAGCAGTACTTC. Amino acid sequence: CASSPQGHGEQYF.

CDR3 protein: CSVGRNNEKLFF. CDR3 nucleotide sequence: TGCAGCGTGGGGCGGAATAATGAAAAACTGTTTTTT. The chain uses TRBV29-1 and TRBJ1-4, with a weak D call TRBD1 (5 bases). The CDR3 has 12 residues. Germline V gene sequence: CDR1 SQVTM, CDR2 ANQGSEA. V lost 6 bases, J lost 4 bases, and 9 bases lay in between.

The chain combines TRBV27 with TRBJ2-1; TRBD2 might be the D (5 bases). The CDR3 runs 16 residues. Trimming cost V 5 bases and J 0 bases, with 14 bases left between them. Germline V gives CDR1 MNHEY, CDR2 SMNVEV (reference sequence). Here the CDR3 reads CASSPFSASSYNEQFF. The CDR3 DNA reads as TGTGCCAGCAGTCCCTTTAGCGCGAGCTCCTACAATGAGCAGTTCTTC.

The chain joins TRBV6-5 to TRBJ2-3, with TRBD1 identical over 9 bases. From germline, CDR1 is MNHEY and CDR2 SVGAGI. The CDR3 is made up of 15 amino acids. V shed 2 bases and J 4 bases; nucleotides not matched to a gene: 4. The CDR3 region has the DNA TGTGCCAGCAGTTACGGGACAGGGATCCCAGATACGCAGTATTTT. Its protein is CASSYGTGIPDTQYF.

CDR3: CASRPGQGVYGYTF. CDR3 DNA: TGTGCCAGCCGTCCCGGACAGGGGGTCTATGGCTACACCTTC. The chain uses TRBV6-5 and TRBJ1-2; 10 nucleotides match TRBD1. The CDR3 is 14 residues long. Trimming removed 8 bases from V and 4 bases from J; junction bases left unmatched: 7. Germline CDR1 and CDR2: MNHEY and SVGAGI.

V usage is TRBV4-1 and J usage is TRBJ1-1, with D maybe TRBD1 (5 bases). Deletions cut 0 bases from V and 1 base from J, with 18 bases between. The CDR3 length is 18 residues. Germline V gives CDR1 MGHRA, CDR2 YSYEKL. CDR3 residues: CASSQDRGLNTGNTEAFF. The CDR3, as DNA: TGCGCCAGCAGCCAAGATAGGGGTCTTAACACAGGGAACACTGAAGCTTTCTTT.

The chain joins TRBV7-3 to TRBJ2-1; 7 bases align to TRBD1. CDR3 size: 15 residues. CDR1 is SGHTA and CDR2 is FQGTGA in the germline V gene. The J segment lost 4 bases and the V segment lost 5 bases, leaving 8 bases of the junction unmatched. The CDR3 loop reads CASSLLPGQYNEQFF. CDR3 DNA: TGTGCCAGCAGCCTCCTCCCGGGACAGTACAATGAGCAGTTCTTC.

CDR3 amino acids: CAISEPDRGDWETQYF. CDR3 DNA: TGTGCCATCAGTGAGCCGGACAGGGGGGATTGGGAGACCCAGTACTTC. The V and J genes are TRBV10-3 and TRBJ2-5, with 10 bases matching TRBD1. The CDR3 contains 16 residues. The V gene's germline CDR1 is ENHRY and CDR2 SYGVKD. Trimming cost V 2 bases and J 5 bases; bases outside gene matches: 8.

The chain couples TRBV6-1 to TRBJ1-5, with 10 bases lining up with TRBD1. The CDR3 runs 15 residues. V was pared by 4 bases and J by 9 bases, with 9 bases of the junction left unmatched. Germline V lookup: CDR1 MNHNS, CDR2 SASEGT. CDR3 residues: CASSGDWTGGGPQHF. The CDR3 DNA reads TGTGCCAGCAGTGGAGACTGGACAGGGGGGGGGCCCCAGCATTTT.

The chain employs TRBV27 and TRBJ2-7, with D perhaps matching TRBD2 (6 bases). The length of the CDR3 is 14 residues. V shed 4 bases and J shed 3 bases, with 13 bases lying between them. Germline V gives CDR1 MNHEY, CDR2 SMNVEV (reference sequence). CDR3 sequence: CASSYRDSDYEQYF. The CDR3 DNA is TGTGCCAGCAGTTACCGGGACTCAGACTACGAGCAGTACTTC.

The chain is built from TRBV2 and TRBJ1-1; tentative D call: TRBD1 (6 bases). Germline CDR1 reads SNHLY; CDR2 reads FYNNEI. V was pared by 6 bases and J by 1 base, with 6 bases between. This CDR3 region has 12 residues. The CDR3 DNA reads as TGTGCCAGCAGGGGACAGAACACTGAAGCTTTCTTT. It yields the protein CASRGQNTEAFF.

In this sample, this clone turned up a few times. The chain joins TRBV6-5 to TRBJ1-1; TRBD1 is a possible D gene (5 bases). The CDR3 runs 14 residues. Trimming took off 2 bases at V and 10 bases at J, with 17 bases between the two ends. Germline V lookup: CDR1 MNHEY, CDR2 SVGAGI. Written as DNA, the CDR3 is TGTGCCAGCAGTTACGGCGGGGCCGCTAGCAGAGCTTTCTTT. This encodes CASSYGGAASRAFF.